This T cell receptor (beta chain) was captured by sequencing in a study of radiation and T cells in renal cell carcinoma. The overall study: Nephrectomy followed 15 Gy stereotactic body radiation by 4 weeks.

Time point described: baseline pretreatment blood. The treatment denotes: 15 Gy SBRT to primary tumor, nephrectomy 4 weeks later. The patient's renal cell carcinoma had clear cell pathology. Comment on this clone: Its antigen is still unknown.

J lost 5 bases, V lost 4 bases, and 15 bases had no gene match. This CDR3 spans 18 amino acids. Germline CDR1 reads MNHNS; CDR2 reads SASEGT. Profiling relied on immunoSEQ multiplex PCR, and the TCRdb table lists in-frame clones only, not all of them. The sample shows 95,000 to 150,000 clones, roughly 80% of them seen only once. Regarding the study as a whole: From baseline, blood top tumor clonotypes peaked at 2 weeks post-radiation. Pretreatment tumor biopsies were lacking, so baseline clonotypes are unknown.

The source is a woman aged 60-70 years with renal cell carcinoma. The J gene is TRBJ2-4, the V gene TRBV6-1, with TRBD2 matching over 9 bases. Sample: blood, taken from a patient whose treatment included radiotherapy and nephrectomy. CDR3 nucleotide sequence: TGTGCCAGCAGTGTAATCGGTGGCGGGAGGGCCAGGGAAAACATTCAGTACTTC. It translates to CASSVIGGGRARENIQYF.